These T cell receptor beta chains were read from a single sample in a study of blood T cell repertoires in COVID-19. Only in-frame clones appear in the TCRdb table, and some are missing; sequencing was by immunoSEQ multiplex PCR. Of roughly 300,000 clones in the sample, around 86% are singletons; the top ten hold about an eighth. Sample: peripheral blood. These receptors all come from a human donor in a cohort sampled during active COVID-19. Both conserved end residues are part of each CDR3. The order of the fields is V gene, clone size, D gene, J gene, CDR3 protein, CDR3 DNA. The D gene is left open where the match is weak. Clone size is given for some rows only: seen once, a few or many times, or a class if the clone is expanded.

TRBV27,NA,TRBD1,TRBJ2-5,CASSTGYDRAFRETQYF,TGTGCCAGCAGTACGGGATATGACAGGGCTTTTCGGGAGACCCAGTACTTC
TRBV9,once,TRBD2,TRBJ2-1,CASSANSGIEQFF,TGTGCCAGCAGCGCCAATAGCGGGATTGAGCAGTTCTTC
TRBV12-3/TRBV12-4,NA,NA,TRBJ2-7,CASTKQGYEQYF,TGTGCCAGCACTAAACAGGGCTACGAGCAGTACTTC
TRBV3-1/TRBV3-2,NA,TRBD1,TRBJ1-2,CASSPGQGGGYTF,TGTGCCAGCAGCCCTGGACAGGGAGGTGGCTACACCTTC
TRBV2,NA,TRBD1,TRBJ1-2,CASSEHTGTGVHGYTF,TGTGCCAGCAGCGAACATACCGGGACAGGGGTTCATGGCTACACCTTC
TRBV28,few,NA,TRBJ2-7,CASSLPFAGPYEQYF,TGTGCCAGCAGTTTACCCTTTGCGGGGCCTTACGAGCAGTACTTC
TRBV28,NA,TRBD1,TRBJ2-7,CASGTTGDEQYF,TGTGCCAGCGGCACCACAGGGGACGAGCAGTACTTC
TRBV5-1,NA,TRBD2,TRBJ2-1,CASSPSGNEQFF,TGCGCCAGCAGTCCTAGCGGTAATGAGCAGTTCTTC
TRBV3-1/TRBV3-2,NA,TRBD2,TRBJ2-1,CASGRGYNEQFF,TGTGCCAGCGGGAGGGGTTACAATGAGCAGTTCTTC
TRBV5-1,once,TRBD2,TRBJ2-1,CASSHGLAGGYDEQFF,TGCGCCAGCAGCCACGGACTAGCGGGAGGGTACGATGAGCAGTTCTTC
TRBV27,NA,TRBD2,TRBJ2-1,CASSWTSGADEQFF,TGTGCCAGCAGTTGGACTAGCGGGGCGGATGAGCAGTTCTTC
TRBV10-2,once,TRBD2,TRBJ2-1,CASSQPSGYEQFF,TGCGCCAGCAGCCAACCTAGCGGGTATGAGCAGTTCTTC
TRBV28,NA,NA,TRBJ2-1,CASTFVSAAPEQFF,TGTGCCAGCACATTCGTATCCGCGGCTCCTGAGCAGTTCTTC
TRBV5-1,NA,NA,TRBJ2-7,CASSTGQPSYEQYF,TGCGCCAGCAGCACCGGACAGCCCTCCTACGAGCAGTACTTC
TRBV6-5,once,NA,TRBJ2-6,CASSYLRGTGANVLTF,TGTGCCAGCAGTTACTTAAGGGGAACTGGGGCCAACGTCCTGACTTTC
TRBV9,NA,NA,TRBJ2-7,CASSGRDSGYEQYF,TGTGCCAGCAGCGGACGGGACTCCGGATACGAGCAGTACTTC
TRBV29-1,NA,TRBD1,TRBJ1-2,CSVTRTGVSYGYTF,TGCAGCGTTACCCGAACAGGGGTCAGCTATGGCTACACCTTC
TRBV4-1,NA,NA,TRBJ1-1,CASSQAQGSGREAFF,TGCGCCAGCAGCCAAGCCCAGGGGTCAGGGCGAGAAGCTTTCTTT
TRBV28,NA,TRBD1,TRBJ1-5,CASTPPGQFNQPQHF,TGTGCCAGCACCCCTCCGGGACAGTTCAATCAGCCCCAGCATTTT
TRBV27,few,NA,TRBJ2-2,CASRYLAAGELFF,TGTGCCAGCAGGTACCTGGCGGCCGGGGAGCTGTTTTTT
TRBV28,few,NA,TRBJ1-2,CASSPSRLGYTF,TGTGCCAGCAGTCCCAGCAGGCTAGGCTACACCTTC
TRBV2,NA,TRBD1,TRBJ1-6,CATKQGNSYNSPLHF,TGTGCCACCAAACAGGGGAACTCCTATAATTCACCCCTCCACTTT
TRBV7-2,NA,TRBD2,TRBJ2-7,CASSLLAGGEQYF,TGTGCCAGCAGCTTATTAGCGGGAGGTGAGCAGTACTTC